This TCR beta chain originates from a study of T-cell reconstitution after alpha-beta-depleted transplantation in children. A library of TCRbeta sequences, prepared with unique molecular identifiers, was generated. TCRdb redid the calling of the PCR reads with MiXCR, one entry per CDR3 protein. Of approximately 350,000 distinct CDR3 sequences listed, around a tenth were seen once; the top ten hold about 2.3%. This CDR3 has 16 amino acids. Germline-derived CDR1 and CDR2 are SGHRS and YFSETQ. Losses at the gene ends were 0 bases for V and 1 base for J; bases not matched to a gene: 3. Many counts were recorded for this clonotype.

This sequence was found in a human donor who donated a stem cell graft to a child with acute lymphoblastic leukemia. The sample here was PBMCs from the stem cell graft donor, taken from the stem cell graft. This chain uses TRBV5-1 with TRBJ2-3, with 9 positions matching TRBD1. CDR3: CASSLGTGGRTDTQYF. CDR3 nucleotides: TGCGCCAGCAGCTTGGGAACAGGGGGCCGCACAGATACGCAGTATTTT.